This TCR beta chain is from a study of T-cell memory formation after mild COVID-19. In germline, CDR1 is SEHNR, CDR2 FQNEAQ (reference sequence). CDR3 size: 18 residues. J lost 0 bases, V lost 5 bases, and 14 bases had no gene match. Constant-segment primers served in 5'RACE that generated TCR alpha and TCR beta cDNA libraries bearing sample barcodes and UMIs. TCRdb itself ran the 5' RACE reads through MiXCR, one entry per CDR3 protein. The table has around 340,000 distinct CDR3 sequences, about 16% seen once. This clonotype was seen once. The origin of this receptor is a man between 18 and 35 years old who had mild COVID-19 (a few samples of this study predate the infection). Cell type and time point are not known. The V call is TRBV7-9, the J call TRBJ2-3; 7 bases align to TRBD1. The sequencing sample was made of PBMCs or a T cell subset sorted from them (not recorded which). This chain's CDR3 is CASSATSTGWYSTDTQYF. In nucleotides, the CDR3 is TGTGCCAGCAGCGCCACCTCGACAGGGTGGTATAGCACAGATACGCAGTATTTT.